The source of this T cell receptor beta chain is a study of T cells in Graves' hyperthyroidism and ophthalmopathy. At the level of the study: Peripheral blood was acquired at first diagnosis, ahead of any therapy whatsoever. Study results and caveats: Ophthalmopathy was separated from stable hyperthyroidism by a 13 V-J model. Most clonotypes expanded in thyroid above 0.001 were likewise present in blood.

Concerning this clonotype itself: Its antigen is undetermined.

Not enrolled were patients with uncontrolled infection, other autoimmune disease, pregnancy or lactation. Amplification yielded TCR beta CDR3 regions, with RNA transcripts as the source. First-round RT-PCR with HTBI primers amplified the TCR CDR3 region. TCRdb processed the multiplex PCR reads anew with MiXCR; each CDR3 protein has one entry. The sample yields 600,000 or so distinct CDR3 sequences, 12% to 15% seen once. This TCR was sampled from a woman under 30 with Graves' ophthalmopathy. Material for sequencing was blood.

The CDR3 loop is CSAPSRTGGETQYF. The CDR3 DNA reads TGCAGTGCTCCCAGCCGGACAGGGGGGGAGACCCAGTACTTC. The rearrangement links TRBV20-1 to TRBJ2-5, with 10 bases lining up with TRBD1. CDR1 and CDR2 from the germline V gene are DFQATT and SNEGSKA (reference sequence). CDR3 size: 14 residues. With 5 bases clipped from V and 5 bases from J, the junction kept 8 bases outside the gene matches.